This T cell receptor beta chain emerged from a study of cytomegalovirus exposure and HLA in healthy donors (dated 2017 in TCRdb). Looking at the study overall: According to an earlier analysis of a few hundred of the donors, some 170 million T cells yielded some 110 million unique TCR beta sequences and about 280 Gb of sequence data. About 280 gigabases of sequencing data and 70 million to 95 million unique TCR sequences made up an early release that covered over 550 HLA-typed donors. Of the roughly 400 genotyped donors, 65% to 90% were placed in the genetic ancestry cluster associated with self-reported Caucasian donors. The study aimed to test whether signatures of past pathogen exposure could be identified by cataloging public T cell receptors. The study profiled the T cell repertoires of hundreds of subjects by immunosequencing and related them to cytomegalovirus serostatus. Along with the roughly 670-subject first cohort, a separate validation cohort of 120 different subjects was used. To predict cytomegalovirus infection status, the study combined high-throughput TCR immunosequencing, statistical association of individual TCRs with disease status, and machine learning. A later analysis re-analyzed previously published TCR beta repertoires from roughly 630 donors and added high-resolution HLA genotyping to study TCR occurrence patterns. The later analysis used no new phenotypic data to find candidate immune exposures, relying instead on TCR beta sequences and their occurrence across donors. To decide whether each TCR beta V gene segment behaved as functional or pseudogenic, an earlier analysis of approximately 590 of the donors relied on high-throughput TCR beta sequencing. Donor age, sex, ethnicity and CMV serostatus were collected together with the repertoire data. In a later genetic analysis, genome-wide SNP genotypes for about 55% of the 666 donors were used, and that subset was treated as a discovery cohort. All discovery cohort repertoires had been generated on a single sequencing platform. Both class I and class II loci were covered by HLA typing, at four-digit resolution. The number of typed donors differed by locus: about 629-630 for A, B, C, DRB1 and DQB1; roughly 510 for DQA1; 606 for DPA1; and around 450 for DPB1. Roughly five DR-DQ haplotypes were handled as single units for association and clustering, since linkage in the cohort was strong. Across some 400 genotyped donors of the cohort, an average of approximately 200,000 unique TCR beta nucleotide sequences per donor were sequenced, and roughly a sixth of those sequences were non-productive. What the study reported, not specific to this receptor: According to a later analysis, parvovirus B19, influenza, CMV and Epstein-Barr virus appeared linked to several top co-occurrence clusters. In this cohort, only TCR beta chains were sequenced, and detectable features were limited by the absence of alpha or paired-chain data. The only immune exposure information available for the cohort was CMV serostatus. According to a later genetic analysis, donors in an Asian-associated ancestry cluster had fewer N-insertions in productive TCRs than the approximately 670-donor mean. A group of highly shared sequence variants was considered likely to be a technical artifact of the sequencing pipeline. The classifier was reported to diagnose cytomegalovirus status with high specificity and sensitivity in both the original and validation cohorts. It was suggested by the authors that the approach could potentially be generalized to other disease states and immunological phenotypes. Most CMV-associated TCR beta chains appeared to be HLA-restricted in a later analysis, and the HLA associations seemed to be driven largely by CMV exposure. Presence/absence analyses assumed roughly uniform sequencing depth across donors, an assumption that may not hold. In an earlier analysis of a few hundred of the donors, most TCR beta V segments were observed in productive rearrangements about 90% or about 30% of the time, broadly matching IMGT annotations. Because HLA typing was unavailable for some donors at each locus, only the typed subset was used in association tests. The study gave a list of more than 150 TCR beta chains associated with cytomegalovirus. A later analysis associated about 17,000 TCR beta sequences with specific HLA alleles at a false discovery rate of 0.05. When HLA alleles, especially DR and DQ, strongly co-occurred, TCR associations were difficult to assign to individual alleles. In a later analysis, HLA-associated TCR beta chains showed more clonal expansion and lower generation probabilities than non-associated chains that were equally common. Linkage disequilibrium might explain the correlated functional status among segregating V segments, but an unknown experimental factor could not be excluded. In a later analysis, the rate of TCR association differed among HLA loci, with DRB1 alleles having the most associated TCRs and HLA-C alleles having the fewest. V-gene and J-gene trimming of TCR beta chains was associated with a missense DCLRE1C variant in a later genetic analysis, and the association was replicated in an independent cohort. Across donors, most TCR sequences were observed very rarely, whereas some public TCRs were present in many individuals. Seventeen rarely observed V segments, including chromosome 9 orphons, were excluded from the earlier analysis of 550 to 700 of the donors because counts were too low. In vitro tests confirmed that three of the cytomegalovirus-associated TCR beta chains recognize cytomegalovirus antigens. A further reported finding was that TCR beta sequences accurately predicted the HLA-A and HLA-B alleles for most subjects in the first cohort. Some IMGT-functional V segments, including TRBV6-2 and TRBV6-3, could not be told apart with the 87-base-pair reads, so those segments were excluded.

Libraries were constructed by the immunoSEQ multiplex PCR assay. The multiplex PCR relied on a mix of 60 forward primers for TCR Vbeta segments and 13 reverse primers for TCR Jbeta segments. Amplification of the CDR3 region of rearranged TCR beta genes was performed with a multiplex PCR assay on genomic DNA. Amplified TCR beta libraries were sequenced as 87-base-pair reads on the Illumina HiSeq System. Concerning the study's data processing: Across the 666 repertoires, a later analysis counted approximately 83 million unique TCR beta chains, approximately 12 million of which were shared by at least two donors. Raw reads were error-corrected and collapsed into unique sequences by a nearest-neighbor algorithm in which closely related sequences were merged to remove PCR and sequencing errors. CDR3 sequences were aligned to IMGT reference sequences to assign V, D and J gene segments. For a sequence to be retained, at least a six-nucleotide match to both a V gene segment and a J gene segment was required. A rearrangement counted as productive if the CDR3 had no stop codons and remained in frame with V and J, and every other rearrangement counted as non-productive. CDR3 was defined according to IMGT convention as the region running from the second conserved V-encoded cysteine to the conserved J-encoded phenylalanine. The earlier analysis of around 640 of the donors excluded sequences that lacked an unambiguous match to a single V gene segment. In an earlier analysis of a few hundred of the donors, V segments were called functional above 56.7% productive rearrangements and were called segregating when the between-donor standard deviation exceeded 5%. To diagnose cytomegalovirus status from the catalog of TCR beta chain sequences, a statistical classification framework was built. In a later analysis, V and J genes were assigned by comparing TCR nucleotide sequences against IMGT/GENE-DB human TR gene sequences. The TCRdist pipeline was used in a later analysis to assign CDR3 sequences and most-parsimonious VDJ recombination scenarios. In a later analysis, each TCR beta chain was defined by its CDR3 amino acid sequence together with its V-gene family, and reads lacking a unique V-gene family were excluded. In a later analysis, 500 to 700 highly shared, low-generation-probability nucleotide sequences were removed to address suspected cross-contamination and a sequencing artifact. For each public chain, a later analysis derived a clonal expansion index from normalized ranks of inferred template counts within each repertoire. In a later analysis, generation probabilities were computed with a VDJ recombination model fitted to out-of-frame rearrangements, and the resulting probabilities were checked against IGoR. In a later analysis, hypergeometric tests were used to score TCR-TCR, TCR-HLA and TCR-CMV co-occurrence, with a repertoire-size bias correction applied to TCR pairs. To estimate false discovery rates, a later analysis permuted the HLA or CMV assignments 20 times. A later analysis grouped co-occurring TCRs with DBSCAN, adding TCRdist sequence similarity when clustering within HLA-allele-positive subsets. Repertoires with fewer than 30,000 or more than 120,000 public chains, plus five repertoires with anomalous nucleotide sharing, were excluded from co-occurrence clustering. What TCRdb holds here is the immuneACCESS table cut down to in-frame rearrangements. Part of the clones is not present; checked against another copy, under half of the missing clones reflect an unresolved V gene, and the others are unexplained. V, J and clone size derive from that table, while D and trimming were established from the DNA sequence. The sample data list more than 110,000 clones, and about 85% of these were observed just once. The ten most abundant clones make up about 3% of the sample.

The cohort was made up of approximately 670 healthy bone marrow donors. Cohort members were all nominally healthy when sampled, although unrecorded immune exposures were likely present. The donor was CMV seronegative and was included in the group of several hundred seronegative cohort members. Each donor provided a peripheral blood sample, and peripheral blood mononuclear cells were used for TCR beta sequencing. Genomic DNA extraction from the blood cell samples was performed with the Qiagen DNeasy Blood Extraction Kit. Concerning this clone itself: There is no known antigen for this receptor. Base qualities were left out, and no much larger clone turns up one base away.

The CDR3, from cysteine to phenylalanine, totals 14 residues. Here the CDR3 DNA is all that survives: 42 bases in frame from base 1. CDR1 and CDR2 are read off the germline V gene (reference sequence) as GTSNPN and SVGIG. Ends trimmed: V by 2 bases, J by 3 bases; bases unmatched to a gene: 5. The receptor chain draws on TRBV30 and TRBJ2-7; 9 bases in the junction line up with TRBD1. The material sequenced was PBMCs. The TCR was taken from a female donor in good health and CMV-seronegative. The CDR3 region reads CAWSSGTGIYEQYF. The sequenced DNA: TGTGCCTGGAGTTCCGGGACAGGGATCTACGAGCAGTACTTC. Where the CDR3 stops, the reference TRBV30 and TRBJ2-7 genes take over; the full variable domain is SQTIHQWPATLVQPVGSPLSLECTVEGTSNPNLYWYRQAAGRGLQLLFYSVGIGQISSEVPQNLSASRPQDRQFILSSKKLLLSDSGFYLCAWSSGTGIYEQYFGPGTRLTVT.